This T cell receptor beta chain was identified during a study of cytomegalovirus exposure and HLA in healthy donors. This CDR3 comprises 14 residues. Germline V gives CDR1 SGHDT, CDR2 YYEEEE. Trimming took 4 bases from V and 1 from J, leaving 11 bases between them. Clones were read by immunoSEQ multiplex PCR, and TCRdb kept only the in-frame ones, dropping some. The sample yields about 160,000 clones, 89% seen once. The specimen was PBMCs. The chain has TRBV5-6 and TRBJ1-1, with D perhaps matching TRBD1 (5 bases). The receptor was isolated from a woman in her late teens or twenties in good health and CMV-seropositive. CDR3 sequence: CASSGGLRNTEAFF. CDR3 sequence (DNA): TGTGCCAGCAGCGGGGGACTTAGGAACACTGAAGCTTTCTTT.